The T cell receptor (beta chain) under discussion was sequenced for a study of blood T cell repertoires in COVID-19. About the study: Samples taken during acute and convalescent COVID-19 were collected in the United States, Italy and Spain.

Original analysis: Nucleated cell number was recorded as an estimate derived from reference gene primer amplification. Profiled with immunoSEQ multiplex PCR; TCRdb holds only in-frame clones, not every one. V, J and clone size are those of that table, while D and trimming were read from the DNA. The repertoire holds around 26,000 clones, with less than 90% as singletons. This clone was recorded a few times. The CDR3 sequence is 15 residues long. V shed 4 bases and J 4 bases; nucleotides not matched to a gene: 4. Germline loops: CDR1 SGHNT, CDR2 YYREEE (reference sequence). V usage is TRBV5-4 and J usage is TRBJ1-5, with 11 bases matching TRBD1. This TCR came from a man aged 70 or older with active COVID-19. Source material: peripheral blood. CDR3 amino acids: CASSQGQGANQPQHF. The DNA of the CDR3 is TGTGCCAGCAGCCAAGGACAGGGGGCAAATCAGCCCCAGCATTTT.